Listed below are T cell receptor beta chains from one sample, sequenced in a study of OX40 agonist ivuxolimab in advanced cancers. The data were produced by immunoSEQ multiplex PCR, yet TCRdb's version contains in-frame clones alone and is incomplete. The sample contains about 79,000 clones, about 89% of which appear only once. The material sequenced was CD4+ or CD8+ T cells sorted from blood, taken in a trial of the OX40 agonist ivuxolimab. The receptors were sampled from an adult with an advanced solid tumor such as melanoma, head and neck, liver or kidney cancer. The CDR3 runs from the conserved cysteine through the conserved F or W.

J: TRBJ2-5
V: TRBV6-1
CDR3: CASSESHETQYF

J: TRBJ2-1
V: TRBV11-2
CDR3: CASSHPLGGSNEQFF

J: TRBJ1-2
V: TRBV6-1
CDR3: CASSLGGTYRYGYTF

J: TRBJ2-7
V: TRBV28
CDR3: CASSPFGREGEQYF

J: TRBJ1-1
V: TRBV29-1
CDR3: CSVEGTGPTSNTEAFF

J: TRBJ1-6
V: TRBV5-1
CDR3: CASSIGQENSPLHF

J: TRBJ2-2
V: TRBV10-3
CDR3: CAIRETEAVVGTGELFF

J: TRBJ1-4
V: TRBV7-2
CDR3: CASSLAATFYGVTNEKLFF

J: TRBJ2-7
V: TRBV6-1
CDR3: CASSEAGQTYEQYF

J: TRBJ1-4
V: TRBV7-6
CDR3: CASSLEGRGSATNEKLFF

J: TRBJ1-1
V: TRBV4-2
CDR3: CASSQDFGQNTEAFF